Following are 18 T cell receptor beta chains from one sample sequenced in a study of preoperative IRX-2 immunotherapy in early breast cancer. Treatment reported: preoperative locoregional IRX-2 cytokine immunotherapy. The repertoire was sequenced with immunoSEQ multiplex PCR; TCRdb's copy has only in-frame clones and lacks some. The sample lists fewer than 70,000 clones, around 94% occurring once. The sample was collected from a patient treated with IRX-2 immunotherapy. Receptor source: a human donor with breast cancer.

The chain has TRBV4-3 and TRBJ2-7; TRBD2 matches 8 bases. This CDR3 has 14 amino acids. With V trimmed by 1 base and J by 4 bases, 3 bases remained unmatched. CDR1 and CDR2 from the germline V gene are LGHNA and YSLEER. CDR3 sequence: CASSQAGGPYEQYF. CDR3 in DNA: TGCGCCAGCAGCCAAGCGGGGGGGCCTTACGAGCAGTACTTC.

This clone appeared a single time. V usage is TRBV7-8 and J usage is TRBJ2-1; 16 bases are a match to TRBD2. The trim removed 3 bases at V and 7 bases at J, leaving 21 bases unmatched. CDR1 is SGHVS and CDR2 is FQNEAQ in the germline V gene. This CDR3 has 22 amino acids. CDR3 sequence: CASSFLSKVAGTSGRAANEQFF. The CDR3 nucleotides are TGTGCCAGCAGCTTCCTGAGCAAGGTCGCCGGGACTAGCGGGAGGGCCGCAAATGAGCAGTTCTTC.

The V and J genes are TRBV19 and TRBJ1-4, with 7 bases aligning to TRBD1. CDR1 is LNHDA and CDR2 is SQIVND in the germline V gene (reference sequence). This CDR3 region has 16 residues. The junction had 2 bases not matched to a gene; V was cut back by 1 base and J by 0 bases. CDR3 sequence reads: CASSIGGQPTNEKLFF. DNA of the CDR3: TGTGCCAGTAGTATAGGGGGACAGCCAACTAATGAAAAACTGTTTTTT.

Here the CDR3 DNA reads TGTGCCAGCAGTTTGAGGGGAGACACTGAAGCTTTCTTT. It yields the protein CASSLRGDTEAFF. This chain connects TRBV27 to TRBJ1-1; D possibly corresponds to TRBD1 (5 bases). This CDR3 region has 13 residues. Trimming removed 3 bases from V and 3 bases from J, with 8 bases in between. Germline V CDR1 and CDR2: MNHEY, SMNVEV (reference sequence).

The V call is TRBV7-3, the J call TRBJ2-5; D assignment may be TRBD1 or TRBD2 (6 bases each). Germline CDR1 reads SGHTA; CDR2 reads FQGTGA. The CDR3 runs to 13 residues. Trimming took 5 bases from V and 5 from J, leaving 12 bases between them. CDR3 bases: TGTGCCAGCAGCCGGGGGCGTCTTGAGACCCAGTACTTC. It encodes CASSRGRLETQYF.

The rearrangement joins TRBV4-1 to TRBJ1-1, with TRBD1 matching 7 bases. The length of the CDR3 is 16 residues. V dropped 6 bases and J dropped 1; count of bases not matched to a gene: 11. The germline V gene encodes CDR1 MGHRA and CDR2 YSYEKL. The DNA for the CDR3 is TGCGCCAGCAGAAAGGTAGGGGGCAAGTGGAACACTGAAGCTTTCTTT. Amino acids: CASRKVGGKWNTEAFF.

The V and J genes are TRBV2 and TRBJ2-5; TRBD2 matches 11 bases. This CDR3 has 16 amino acids. The junction had 7 bases not matched to a gene; V was cut back by 4 bases and J by 3 bases. From germline, CDR1 is SNHLY and CDR2 FYNNEI. CDR3: CASSAETSGDKETQYF. The CDR3 coding sequence is TGTGCCAGCAGTGCCGAGACTAGCGGGGATAAAGAGACCCAGTACTTC.

Only one count was recorded for this clone. The rearrangement uses TRBV15 and TRBJ2-2, with D possibly being TRBD1 (6 bases). Germline V lookup: CDR1 LNHNV, CDR2 YYDKDF (reference sequence). The CDR3 loop spans 15 amino acids. V lost 7 bases, J lost 3 bases, and 15 bases lay in between. CDR3 bases: TGTGCCACCAACCCACAGGGAAGGGACACCGGGGAGCTGTTTTTT. Its translation is CATNPQGRDTGELFF.

The V call is TRBV11-2, the J call TRBJ1-4; D uncertain. Germline assignment: CDR1 SGHAT and CDR2 FQNNGV. The germline V and J ends were trimmed by 1 base and 5 bases, with 14 bases remaining between them. This CDR3 region has 16 residues. The CDR3 region has the DNA TGTGCCAGCAGCTTAGGCAACGGTCTTACAAATGAAAAACTGTTTTTT. Protein product: CASSLGNGLTNEKLFF.

The chain recombines TRBV7-2 with TRBJ1-2; D may be TRBD1 (6 bases). The CDR3 totals 15 residues. Germline CDR1 and CDR2: SGHTA and FQGNSA. Trimming stripped 2 bases from V and 4 bases from J, with 14 bases between. CDR3 region: CASSLLQGGGYGYTF. In nucleotides, the CDR3 is TGTGCCAGCAGCTTACTACAGGGTGGTGGCTATGGCTACACCTTC. The full variable domain, with the rest looked up from reference TRBV7-2 and TRBJ1-2, is GAGVSQSPSNKVTEKGKDVELRCDPISGHTALYWYRQSLGQGLEFLIYFQGNSAPDKSGLPSDRFSAERTGGSVSTLTIQRTQQEDSAVYLCASSLLQGGGYGYTFGSGTRLTVV.

The chain joins TRBV5-1 to TRBJ1-2; D uncertain. The CDR3 covers 14 residues. Germline V gene data show CDR1 as SGHRS and CDR2 as YFSETQ. Trimming pared 0 bases from V and 4 bases from J, leaving 10 bases between. The CDR3 sequence: CASSLGRLSYGYTF. The CDR3 DNA reads as TGCGCCAGCAGCTTGGGAAGGCTTAGCTATGGCTACACCTTC. The whole variable domain, remainder taken from reference TRBV5-1 and TRBJ1-2, is KAGVTQTPRYLIKTRGQQVTLSCSPISGHRSVSWYQQTPGQGLQFLFEYFSETQRNKGNFPGRFSGRQFSNSRSEMNVSTLELGDSALYLCASSLGRLSYGYTFGSGTRLTVV.

The chain links TRBV11-2 to TRBJ2-3; TRBD2 matches at 7 bases. J gave up 6 bases and V 4 bases, and 4 bases lay outside the gene matches. CDR3 length: 13 residues. Germline V gene sequence: CDR1 SGHAT, CDR2 FQNNGV. CDR3 region: CASSSFGGDTQYF. For the CDR3, the DNA is TGTGCCAGCAGCTCGTTCGGGGGGGATACGCAGTATTTT.

V and J are TRBV12-1 and TRBJ1-5; the table's D gene call, TRBD1, was not cross checked with the DNA. TRBV12-1 has pseudogene status. The CDR3 sequence is 20 residues long. The CDR3 sequence is CASSPSGRDRGPDSNQPQHF. In DNA, the CDR3 is TGTGCCAGCAGCCCATCGGGTAGGGACAGGGGCCCTGACAGCAATCAGCCCCAGCATTTT.

The V call is TRBV5-6, the J call TRBJ2-3, with 9 nucleotides matching TRBD2. CDR1 is SGHDT, CDR2 YYEEEE, per germline. V trimming: 1 base; J trimming: 2 bases; junction bases outside the gene matches: 8. The CDR3 covers 17 residues. In DNA form, the CDR3 reads TGTGCCAGCAGCTTGAGGCGTAGCGGGGGAAACACAGATACGCAGTATTTT. Protein sequence: CASSLRRSGGNTDTQYF.

This clone was detected once. The chain employs TRBV5-4 and TRBJ1-1; weak D call: TRBD1 (6 bases). This CDR3 region has 14 residues. V was shortened by 5 bases and J by 11 bases, with 22 bases between the two germline ends. CDR1 is SGHNT and CDR2 is YYREEE in the germline V gene (reference sequence). CDR3 sequence (DNA): TGTGCCAGCAGTTCGATGCGGGGCACTCAGGGGGCTTTCTTT. Protein product: CASSSMRGTQGAFF. The variable domain in full, with the rest retrieved from reference TRBV5-4 and TRBJ1-1, is ETGVTQSPTHLIKTRGQQVTLRCSSQSGHNTVSWYQQALGQGPQFIFQYYREEENGRGNFPPRFSGLQFPNYSSELNVNALELDDSALYLCASSSMRGTQGAFFGQGTRLTVV.

The chain carries TRBV11-3 and TRBJ2-6, with D perhaps matching TRBD2 (6 bases). This CDR3 has 13 residues. Germline V CDR1 and CDR2: SGHNT, YENEEA. The V end was cut by 8 bases, the J end by 2 bases, with 7 bases between. The CDR3, as DNA: TGTGCCAGCCGGGGGACTGGGGCCAACGTCCTGACTTTC. Translation gives CASRGTGANVLTF.

The chain is built from TRBV11-2 and TRBJ2-3; a possible D gene is TRBD2 (6 bases). The germline V and J ends were trimmed by 3 bases and 6 bases, with 13 bases remaining between them. The CDR3 spans 14 residues. CDR1 is SGHAT and CDR2 is FQNNGV in the germline V gene. The CDR3 DNA reads as TGTGCCAGCAGCTTTCGGCCGGGAGTGGATACGCAGTATTTT. As protein: CASSFRPGVDTQYF.

This chain joins TRBV7-2 and TRBJ2-3; D remains unclear. Germline CDR1 and CDR2: SGHTA and FQGNSA. The V end was cut by 0 bases, the J end by 6 bases, with 16 bases between. The CDR3 covers 16 residues. CDR3 region: CASSLASMVVGDTQYF. The CDR3 coding sequence is TGTGCCAGCAGCTTAGCGAGTATGGTCGTGGGGGATACGCAGTATTTT. Variable domain in full (rest from reference TRBV7-2 and TRBJ2-3): GAGVSQSPSNKVTEKGKDVELRCDPISGHTALYWYRQSLGQGLEFLIYFQGNSAPDKSGLPSDRFSAERTGGSVSTLTIQRTQQEDSAVYLCASSLASMVVGDTQYFGPGTRLTVL.